Presented here are 20 T cell receptor beta chains from one specimen sequenced in a study of OX40 agonist ivuxolimab in advanced cancers. Clones were read by immunoSEQ multiplex PCR, and TCRdb kept only the in-frame ones, dropping some. The sample consists of tens of thousands of clones, about 89% of them appearing once. This specimen was CD4+ or CD8+ T cells sorted from blood, taken in a trial of the OX40 agonist ivuxolimab. The receptors here all came from an adult with an advanced solid tumor such as melanoma, head and neck, liver or kidney cancer.

This chain uses TRBV14 with TRBJ2-3, with D perhaps matching TRBD1 (6 bases). Trimming shortened V by 4 bases and J by 13 bases, and 18 bases separated the two germline ends. This CDR3 has 13 residues. Germline values: CDR1 SGHDN, CDR2 FVKESK. For the CDR3, the DNA is TGTGCCAGCAGCCCAAACCGACAGGCGACGGAGTATTTT. It specifies CASSPNRQATEYF.

In this sample, this clone turned up once. The chain employs TRBV21-1 and TRBJ1-1; the D call TRBD1 from the table was never checked on the DNA. TRBV21-1 is labeled a pseudogene. This CDR3 is 13 amino acids long. The CDR3 spells CATPRTLGGEAFF. The DNA for the CDR3 is TGTGCCACCCCAAGGACCCTAGGGGGAGAAGCTTTCTTT.

This chain joins TRBV7-7 and TRBJ1-4; D is ambiguous. The germline V and J ends were trimmed by 3 bases and 6 bases, with 8 bases remaining between them. This CDR3 spans 13 amino acids. Germline V gene lookup returns CDR1 SSHAT and CDR2 FNYEAQ (reference sequence). The CDR3 reads CASSFGRDEKLFF. CDR3 DNA sequence: TGTGCCAGCAGCTTTGGGCGGGATGAAAAACTGTTTTTT.

This sequence joins TRBV14 and TRBJ2-7; perhaps D is TRBD1 or TRBD2 (5 bases each). Trimming left V 4 bases short and J 4 bases short, with 14 bases between. The CDR3 covers 14 residues. Germline-derived CDR1 and CDR2 are SGHDN and FVKESK. The CDR3 spells CASSPGPGPYEQYF. The CDR3 coding sequence is TGTGCCAGCAGCCCGGGGCCGGGTCCTTACGAGCAGTACTTC.

This clone has only one observation. J is TRBJ2-2 and V is TRBV2; D not certain. This CDR3 comprises 15 residues. V lost 3 bases and J lost 4, with 12 bases in between. The germline V gene has CDR1 SNHLY and CDR2 FYNNEI. CDR3 amino acids: CASSESGLGTGELFF. CDR3 in DNA: TGTGCCAGCAGTGAGAGTGGTCTGGGCACCGGGGAGCTGTTTTTT.

The chain recombines TRBV29-1 with TRBJ1-2, with a tentative D call TRBD1 (5 bases). Trimming stripped 1 base from V and 4 bases from J, with 13 bases between. Germline loops: CDR1 SQVTM, CDR2 ANQGSEA. This CDR3 is 14 amino acids long. The CDR3 DNA is TGCAGCGTTGAAGTGGTAGGGGAGGGCTATGGCTACACCTTC. This translates into CSVEVVGEGYGYTF. Together with reference TRBV29-1 and TRBJ1-2, the CDR3 gives the full variable domain: SAVISQKPSRDICQRGTSLTIQCQVDSQVTMMFWYRQQPGQSLTLIATANQGSEATYESGFVIDKFPISRPNLTFSTLTVSNMSPEDSSIYLCSVEVVGEGYGYTFGSGTRLTVV.

The chain joins TRBV28 to TRBJ1-4, with D possibly TRBD1 on 5 matching bases. V lost 6 bases and J lost 6, with 14 bases in between. Germline V CDR1 and CDR2: MDHEN, SYDVKM. The CDR3 has 14 amino acids. CDR3 in DNA: TGTGCCAGCAGCCTCGACAGAACCTATGAAAAACTGTTTTTT. It encodes CASSLDRTYEKLFF.

V gene TRBV28 combines with J gene TRBJ1-1; no clear D gene. CDR1 MDHEN and CDR2 SYDVKM come from the germline V gene. Trimming removed 3 bases from V and 2 bases from J, with 10 bases in between. The CDR3 spans 14 residues. CDR3 sequence reads: CASSFLKANTEAFF. DNA for the CDR3: TGTGCCAGCAGTTTTTTGAAAGCTAACACTGAAGCTTTCTTT.

This chain joins TRBV7-2 and TRBJ2-7; D is perhaps TRBD1 or TRBD2 (5 bases each). The germline V and J ends were trimmed by 5 bases and 4 bases, with 18 bases remaining between them. Germline V gene data show CDR1 as SGHTA and CDR2 as FQGNSA. CDR3 length: 15 amino acids. The CDR3 coding sequence is TGTGCCAGCAGCGCCCGGGGACCCGACCTATACGAGCAGTACTTC. Translation gives CASSARGPDLYEQYF.

V and J are TRBV19 and TRBJ1-1, with D unresolved. This CDR3 has 15 amino acids. Germline-derived CDR1 and CDR2 are LNHDA and SQIVND (reference sequence). Trimming cost V 5 bases and J 1 base, with 14 bases left between them. This CDR3 reads CASSPRGGRNTEAFF. CDR3 bases: TGTGCCAGTAGTCCCCGCGGAGGTCGGAACACTGAAGCTTTCTTT. Combining the CDR3 with reference TRBV19 and TRBJ1-1 gives the whole variable domain DGGITQSPKYLFRKEGQNVTLSCEQNLNHDAMYWYRQDPGQGLRLIYYSQIVNDFQKGDIAEGYSVSREKKESFPLTVTSAQKNPTAFYLCASSPRGGRNTEAFFGQGTRLTVV.

V usage is TRBV7-9 and J usage is TRBJ1-5, with 7 bases that match TRBD1. The CDR3 has 15 amino acids. Germline V gene lookup returns CDR1 SEHNR and CDR2 FQNEAQ (reference sequence). With 5 bases clipped from V and 4 bases from J, the junction kept 8 bases outside the gene matches. As DNA, the CDR3 is TGTGCCAGCAGCCCTGGCAGGGGGAAGAATCAGCCCCAGCATTTT. Its protein product is CASSPGRGKNQPQHF.

This chain joins TRBV9 and TRBJ2-1; either TRBD1 or TRBD2 may supply D (6 bases each). This CDR3 has 13 residues. V lost 4 bases and J 6 bases, leaving 11 bases between the germline ends. Germline assignment: CDR1 SGDLS and CDR2 YYNGEE. The CDR3 DNA reads TGTGCCAGCAGCTCGAGGGGGGTCAATGAGCAGTTCTTC. It codes for CASSSRGVNEQFF.

This sequence joins TRBV19 and TRBJ1-2; D uncertain. Trimming pared 9 bases from V and 7 bases from J, leaving 15 bases between. Germline V CDR1 and CDR2: LNHDA, SQIVND (reference sequence). This CDR3 has 12 amino acids. The CDR3 coding sequence is TGTGCCAGCTCCCCCCCCGTGGCTGGCTACACCTTC. Its translation: CASSPPVAGYTF.

The rearrangement links TRBV5-1 to TRBJ2-4, with 10 bases fitting TRBD1. With 4 bases clipped from V and 5 bases from J, the junction kept 3 bases outside the gene matches. Germline V gene sequence: CDR1 SGHRS, CDR2 YFSETQ. The CDR3 is made up of 14 amino acids. In nucleotides, the CDR3 is TGCGCCAGCAGCCGGACAGGGGGTGAAAACATTCAGTACTTC. Protein sequence: CASSRTGGENIQYF. The complete variable domain, with remaining parts taken from reference TRBV5-1 and TRBJ2-4, reads KAGVTQTPRYLIKTRGQQVTLSCSPISGHRSVSWYQQTPGQGLQFLFEYFSETQRNKGNFPGRFSGRQFSNSRSEMNVSTLELGDSALYLCASSRTGGENIQYFGAGTRLSVL.

This clone appeared a few times. The chain employs TRBV5-5 and TRBJ2-7; D might be TRBD1 (6 bases). V lost 3 bases, J lost 6 bases, and 13 bases lay in between. Germline loops: CDR1 SGHKS, CDR2 YYEKEE (reference sequence). The CDR3 sequence is 13 residues long. CDR3 amino acids: CASSWGHFSEQYF. Written as DNA, the CDR3 is TGTGCCAGCAGCTGGGGACACTTTAGCGAGCAGTACTTC.

The J gene is TRBJ1-1, the V gene TRBV6-5; D remains unclear. The V gene's germline CDR1 is MNHEY and CDR2 SVGAGI. Between the trimmed V and J ends, which lost 2 bases and 1 base, there was a span of 5 bases. CDR3 length: 13 residues. CDR3 protein: CASSYGRNTEAFF. The CDR3 DNA reads as TGTGCCAGCAGTTACGGTCGGAACACTGAAGCTTTCTTT.

This chain uses TRBV28 with TRBJ2-7, with D possibly being TRBD2 (5 bases). This CDR3 comprises 16 residues. Germline values: CDR1 MDHEN, CDR2 SYDVKM. V dropped 5 bases and J dropped 8 bases, with 25 bases sitting between them. CDR3 protein: CASSPPGAASPTKQYF. The CDR3 region has the DNA TGTGCCAGCAGTCCACCTGGAGCGGCCTCTCCTACGAAGCAGTACTTC.

V is TRBV5-1 and J is TRBJ2-7; D is uncertain. Germline assignment: CDR1 SGHRS and CDR2 YFSETQ. CDR3 length: 15 amino acids. Trimming left V 0 bases short and J 2 bases short, with 12 bases between. DNA for the CDR3: TGCGCCAGCAGCTTGGGCCCCAGCGACCCCTACGAGCAGTACTTC. Protein product: CASSLGPSDPYEQYF.

The chain uses TRBV19 and TRBJ1-2, with D possibly TRBD1 on 5 matching bases. The length of the CDR3 is 15 residues. Germline V gene lookup returns CDR1 LNHDA and CDR2 SQIVND (reference sequence). V was pared by 4 bases and J by 6 bases, with 18 bases between. The CDR3 spells CASSTQDSLQNGYTF. Written as DNA, the CDR3 is TGTGCCAGTAGTACCCAAGACAGCCTACAGAATGGCTACACCTTC.

This clone appeared a few times. The V call is TRBV10-2, the J call TRBJ1-2; the D gene is possibly TRBD1 (5 bases). The CDR3 contains 14 residues. The germline V gene encodes CDR1 WSHSY and CDR2 SAAADI. V was shortened by 3 bases and J by 7 bases, with 15 bases between the two germline ends. Here the CDR3 DNA reads TGCGCCAGCAGTGATAGGGTTAAGGGGTCTGGCTACACCTTC. Protein sequence: CASSDRVKGSGYTF.